The 22 T cell receptor beta chains below all came from one sample that was sequenced in a study of radiation and T cells in renal cell carcinoma. The time point was: blood 2 weeks post-SBRT. Treatment noted: 15 Gy SBRT to primary tumor, nephrectomy 4 weeks later. Method: immunoSEQ multiplex PCR; TCRdb's copy keeps in-frame clones and lacks some. The sample has 70,000 to 100,000 clones; 65% to 90% are singletons. The sequenced sample was blood, obtained from a patient whose treatment included radiotherapy and nephrectomy. These receptor sequences come from a woman between 50 and 59 years old with renal cell carcinoma.

The chain recombines TRBV19 with TRBJ1-5; 9 bases match TRBD1. This CDR3 has 15 residues. Trimming cost V 7 bases and J 7 bases; bases outside gene matches: 11. Germline V gene data show CDR1 as LNHDA and CDR2 as SQIVND (reference sequence). CDR3 protein: CASIPGTGSRQPQHF. For the CDR3, the DNA is TGTGCCAGTATCCCCGGGACAGGGAGTCGGCAGCCCCAGCATTTT.

The J gene is TRBJ2-7, the V gene TRBV4-1; D is perhaps TRBD2 (6 bases). Germline lookup yields CDR1 MGHRA and CDR2 YSYEKL. The CDR3 contains 14 residues. V lost 4 bases and J lost 3, with 13 bases in between. This chain's CDR3 is CASSRMTRLYEQYF. Written as DNA, the CDR3 is TGCGCCAGCAGCCGAATGACTAGACTCTACGAGCAGTACTTC.

The chain uses TRBV9 and TRBJ2-2; 13 nucleotides agree with TRBD2. The CDR3 covers 17 residues. CDR1 is SGDLS and CDR2 is YYNGEE in the germline V gene. V lost 3 bases to trimming and J lost 5 bases; unmatched junction nucleotides: 7. CDR3 amino acids: CASSAAGTSGETGELFF. DNA of the CDR3: TGTGCCAGCAGCGCAGCCGGGACTAGCGGGGAGACCGGGGAGCTGTTTTTT.

The chain combines TRBV28 with TRBJ2-5; D gene ambiguous. Looked up from germline, CDR1 is MDHEN and CDR2 is SYDVKM. The CDR3 runs to 13 residues. Trimming left V 5 bases short and J 4 bases short, with 11 bases between. CDR3 sequence: CASSSPGRETQYF. The CDR3 DNA sequence: TGTGCCAGCAGTAGTCCCGGGCGAGAGACCCAGTACTTC. Full variable domain (missing parts from reference TRBV28 and TRBJ2-5): DVKVTQSSRYLVKRTGEKVFLECVQDMDHENMFWYRQDPGLGLRLIYFSYDVKMKEKGDIPEGYSVSREKKERFSLILESASTNQTSMYLCASSSPGRETQYFGPGTRLLVL.

This rearrangement joins TRBV18 to TRBJ2-1; no clear D. The germline gives CDR1 KGHSH, CDR2 LQKENI. Trimming pared 6 bases from V and 9 bases from J, leaving 9 bases between. The CDR3 covers 11 residues. The CDR3 here is CASSRTVEQFF. CDR3 in DNA: TGTGCCAGCTCCCGTACGGTTGAGCAGTTCTTC. The full variable domain, in which reference TRBV18 and TRBJ2-1 provide the parts outside the CDR3, is NAGVMQNPRHLVRRRGQEARLRCSPMKGHSHVYWYRQLPEEGLKFMVYLQKENIIDESGMPKERFSAEFPKEGPSILRIQQVVRGDSAAYFCASSRTVEQFFGPGTRLTVL.

The chain is built from TRBV10-1 and TRBJ1-1; D gene ambiguous. Per the germline V gene, CDR1 is WNHNN and CDR2 is SYGVQD (reference sequence). The CDR3 loop spans 13 amino acids. Trimming pared 6 bases from V and 1 base from J, leaving 9 bases between. The CDR3: CASRMDQNTEAFF. The CDR3 nucleotides are TGCGCCAGCAGAATGGACCAGAACACTGAAGCTTTCTTT.

This sequence joins TRBV19 and TRBJ2-2; TRBD2 might be the D (5 bases). Germline CDR1 and CDR2: LNHDA and SQIVND (reference sequence). V lost 4 bases and J lost 8, with 17 bases in between. This CDR3 is 15 amino acids long. For the CDR3, the DNA is TGTGCCAGTAGTACTTCGACTAAGATCCAGGGGGAGCTGTTTTTT. Its protein product is CASSTSTKIQGELFF.

The genes are TRBV7-2 and TRBJ2-3, with D unclear. CDR1 SGHTA and CDR2 FQGNSA come from the germline V gene. CDR3 length: 12 amino acids. Trimming left V 4 bases short and J 8 bases short, with 10 bases between. The CDR3 DNA sequence: TGTGCCAGCAGCTACGAAGTGGGTACGCAGTATTTT. Protein sequence: CASSYEVGTQYF.

This clone was detected once. The V call is TRBV6-1, the J call TRBJ1-1; D ambiguous. The V end was cut by 1 base, the J end by 0 bases, with 6 bases between. Germline V gene sequence: CDR1 MNHNS, CDR2 SASEGT. This CDR3 comprises 14 residues. In DNA, the CDR3 is TGTGCCAGCAGTGAAGGGAATTTGAACACTGAAGCTTTCTTT. Its translation is CASSEGNLNTEAFF.

This chain links TRBV6-5 with TRBJ1-2; D unresolved. V was shortened by 4 bases and J by 0 bases, with 6 bases between the two germline ends. This CDR3 is built from 13 residues. CDR1 and CDR2 (germline): MNHEY, SVGAGI. In DNA form, the CDR3 reads TGTGCCAGCAGTTCCGGATCTAACTATGGCTACACCTTC. Its translation: CASSSGSNYGYTF.

This chain joins TRBV11-2 and TRBJ1-5; D gene ambiguous. Germline V gene data show CDR1 as SGHAT and CDR2 as FQNNGV. CDR3 length: 14 amino acids. The V gene lost 0 bases and the J gene lost 3 bases, with 6 bases spanning the gap. Here the CDR3 reads CASSLDEPNQPQHF. CDR3 nucleotides: TGTGCCAGCAGCTTAGACGAGCCCAATCAGCCCCAGCATTTT.

The J gene is TRBJ1-1, the V gene TRBV7-2; D possibly corresponds to TRBD1 (5 bases). CDR3 length: 15 residues. Looked up from germline, CDR1 is SGHTA and CDR2 is FQGNSA. Between the trimmed V and J ends, which lost 1 base and 1 base, there was a span of 10 bases. CDR3 nucleotides: TGTGCCAGCAGCTTAGGGGGGGTGAAGAACACTGAAGCTTTCTTT. Its protein is CASSLGGVKNTEAFF.

The J gene is TRBJ1-2, the V gene TRBV6-1; D might be TRBD1 (6 bases). This CDR3 has 11 amino acids. V lost 6 bases and J 4 bases, leaving 6 bases between the germline ends. Germline values: CDR1 MNHNS, CDR2 SASEGT. This CDR3 is CASRGAYGYTF. CDR3 DNA sequence: TGTGCCAGCAGGGGGGCCTATGGCTACACCTTC.

This clone occurred once. This chain links TRBV5-1 with TRBJ2-1; TRBD1 is a possible D gene (6 bases). Germline V gives CDR1 SGHRS, CDR2 YFSETQ. Between the trimmed V and J ends, which lost 0 bases and 0 bases, there was a span of 13 bases. This CDR3 is built from 17 residues. CDR3 protein: CASSLGTGWGSYNEQFF. In DNA, the CDR3 is TGCGCCAGCAGCTTGGGAACAGGGTGGGGCTCCTACAATGAGCAGTTCTTC. Combining the CDR3 with reference TRBV5-1 and TRBJ2-1 gives the whole variable domain KAGVTQTPRYLIKTRGQQVTLSCSPISGHRSVSWYQQTPGQGLQFLFEYFSETQRNKGNFPGRFSGRQFSNSRSEMNVSTLELGDSALYLCASSLGTGWGSYNEQFFGPGTRLTVL.

The chain combines TRBV5-1 with TRBJ1-1; D is unresolved. The germline V gene encodes CDR1 SGHRS and CDR2 YFSETQ. This CDR3 contains 14 residues. Trimming pared 0 bases from V and 0 bases from J, leaving 6 bases between. CDR3 sequence: CASSLADLNTEAFF. CDR3 sequence (DNA): TGCGCCAGCAGCTTGGCAGACTTGAACACTGAAGCTTTCTTT. Looking up the rest from reference TRBV5-1 and TRBJ1-1 gives the full variable domain: KAGVTQTPRYLIKTRGQQVTLSCSPISGHRSVSWYQQTPGQGLQFLFEYFSETQRNKGNFPGRFSGRQFSNSRSEMNVSTLELGDSALYLCASSLADLNTEAFFGQGTRLTVV.

This chain links TRBV5-1 with TRBJ2-7; no clear D gene. CDR3 length equals 16 residues. Trimming removed 0 bases from V and 5 bases from J, with 18 bases in between. The germline V gene encodes CDR1 SGHRS and CDR2 YFSETQ. This CDR3 is CASSLDGNSRLNEQYF. The CDR3 DNA follows: TGCGCCAGCAGCTTGGATGGTAACAGTAGGCTCAACGAGCAGTACTTC.

The chain uses TRBV10-3 and TRBJ2-7; no firm D call. V shed 3 bases and J shed 3 bases, with 9 bases lying between them. This CDR3 is built from 13 residues. CDR1 is ENHRY, CDR2 SYGVKD, per germline. CDR3 protein: CAISEKGFYEQYF. The CDR3 coding sequence is TGTGCCATCAGTGAAAAGGGCTTCTACGAGCAGTACTTC.

V and J are TRBV27 and TRBJ2-7, with no clear D. Germline lookup yields CDR1 MNHEY and CDR2 SMNVEV (reference sequence). Between the trimmed V and J ends, which lost 2 bases and 3 bases, there was a span of 11 bases. The CDR3 contains 14 residues. CDR3 residues: CASSLSRIYYEQYF. The CDR3 bases are TGTGCCAGCAGTTTAAGTAGAATCTACTACGAGCAGTACTTC.

This CDR3 reads CASSPLPEFLNEKLFF. CDR3 DNA: TGTGCCAGTAGTCCACTCCCGGAGTTCCTCAATGAAAAACTGTTTTTT. The chain employs TRBV19 and TRBJ1-4; D is unclear. The CDR3 covers 16 residues. V lost 5 bases and J lost 5, with 18 bases in between. Germline V gene sequence: CDR1 LNHDA, CDR2 SQIVND (reference sequence).

This clone was recorded many times. The chain employs TRBV6-5 and TRBJ2-7; D not certain. Germline CDR1 MNHEY, CDR2 SVGAGI. Trimming cost V 6 bases and J 4 bases, with 7 bases left between them. The CDR3 is made up of 11 amino acids. This chain's CDR3 is CASSGLYEQYF. The DNA for the CDR3 is TGTGCCAGCAGCGGCCTATACGAGCAGTACTTC.

The rearrangement uses TRBV5-1 and TRBJ1-1, with 8 nucleotides matching TRBD1. Germline V lookup: CDR1 SGHRS, CDR2 YFSETQ. V shed 4 bases, J shed 0 bases, and the junction held 8 bases outside the gene matches. There are 16 residues in the CDR3. The CDR3 here is CASSLQGDVMNTEAFF. CDR3 sequence (DNA): TGCGCCAGCAGCCTACAGGGGGATGTAATGAACACTGAAGCTTTCTTT.

The chain employs TRBV20-1 and TRBJ2-5; tentative D call: TRBD1 (5 bases). Germline V gene sequence: CDR1 DFQATT, CDR2 SNEGSKA (reference sequence). Trimming took off 6 bases at V and 5 bases at J, with 10 bases between the two ends. CDR3 length: 11 amino acids. This chain's CDR3 is CSADPGETQYF. The DNA for the CDR3 is TGCAGTGCCGACCCAGGGGAGACCCAGTACTTC.